This paragraph reports one T cell receptor (beta chain). Its cognate antigen has yet to be identified. Sequencing ends 3 residues short of the CDR3 end; the germline J gene provides the rest. This specimen's time point label, interpreted: blood sample drawn before combined kidney and bone marrow transplant. Unstimulated Tregs (CD4+CD25+CD127-), CD4+ non-Tregs (CD4+CD25-), CD4 and CD8 cells were FACS-sorted from thawed PBMCs. Patients were 4 combined kidney and bone marrow transplant recipients from the ITN036ST trial, and only these trial subjects had samples available. Healthy control blood was separated into PBMCs by Ficoll density gradient and cryopreserved, and patient PBMCs were collected both before and after transplant. The CDR3 sequence holds 14 residues, the cysteine and phenylalanine included. Shown are 33 bases from within the CDR3, in frame from base 1. V is reduced by 5 bases and J by 5 bases, leaving a spacing of 16 bases between them. From a lookup of the germline V gene, CDR1 and CDR2 are SQVTM and ANQGSEA.

This entry belongs to a study of Tregs in tolerant kidney transplant recipients (dated by TCRdb to about 2019). General notes on the study: The transplants used related donors with nonmyeloablative bone marrow transplantation, and mixed chimerism in the human trials was transient. The study applied TCRbeta sequencing to find donor-specific regulatory T cells before combined kidney and bone marrow transplantation and then followed those same cells after transplant. Here is what the overall study found, with its caveats: Biological reproducibility was not directly addressed, though technical replication error appeared minimal. The most biologically relevant and donor-specific TCRbeta repertoire appeared to be identified by expanding Tregs with activated donor B cells. PCR primers changed over time for some patients, so nucleotide-level comparison across those patients' samples was not possible. Because the study included only a small number of patients, the results must be confirmed in larger populations and under other immunosuppression protocols. Donor-specific Treg expansion exceeded global Treg expansion in tolerant patients, suggesting antigen-driven rather than nonspecific expansion.

For TCRbeta CDR3 sequencing, genomic DNA from the sorted cells was extracted using the QIAGEN DNeasy Blood and Tissue Kit. High-throughput TCRbeta CDR3 sequencing, including PCR amplification with bias correction and internal controls, was performed commercially through immunoSEQ. Per the original workflow: Unique productive TCRbeta sequences were defined by CDR3 nucleotide sequence where primers matched, otherwise by CDR3 amino acid sequence with Vbeta and Jbeta genes. To correct for sorting error, sequences found in more than one sorted population at a frequency ratio of 2:1 or less were discarded, and the remaining shared sequences were assigned to the population with the higher frequency. Sequences were defined as donor-reactive when expanded at least 5-fold in CFSE-low cells versus unstimulated cells and present at a frequency of at least 0.01% in CFSE-low cells. Repertoire divergence was quantified by Jensen-Shannon divergence calculated from the top 100 TCRbeta sequences ranked by frequency. When a sample had multiple sequencing runs, each run was corrected for sorting error separately and the runs were then pooled. In its TCRdb copy, this immuneACCESS table keeps in-frame sequences only and misses some clones. Where compared with another copy, unresolved V genes explain less than half of these, and the others have no known cause. D and trimming were read from the DNA, whereas the V and J calls and clone size are those reported in that table. The record for this sample contains 45,000 to 55,000 clones. The ten biggest clones cover 0.75% to 0.95% of the sample.

The source is a human donor who received a combined kidney and bone marrow transplant. This sequence uses TRBV29-1 and TRBJ2-1, and perhaps TRBD2 as D gene, on 6 matching bases. Here the sequenced sample was CD4+ T cells from blood, taken before the transplant. CDR3 loop: CSVSGGGFDNEQFF. The sequenced part of the CDR3 DNA is TGCAGCGTTAGTGGAGGAGGGTTCGACAATGAG.